The source of this TCR beta chain is a study of Graves' ophthalmopathy and Graves' hyperthyroidism. About the research overall: Ophthalmopathy absent within 18 months of follow-up marked hyperthyroidism as stable.

General study results and limits: This model predicted ophthalmopathy progression (sensitivity around 71%, specificity roughly 72%).

The sequenced template was RNA, covering the TCR beta CDR3 region. First-round RT-PCR employed HTBI primers, with a second-round multiplex PCR after it. TCRdb ran MiXCR on the multiplex PCR reads and lists one entry per CDR3 protein. This sample yields roughly 600,000 distinct CDR3 sequences, of which under 45% are seen a single time; roughly 4.5% belongs to the top ten. Recruitment covered hyperthyroidism patients aged 18 to 65 whose new diagnosis was of under 2 months' duration. About this clonotype itself: Its target is not known.

CDR3 length: 17 amino acids. Germline V lookup: CDR1 SGHTA, CDR2 FQGNSA. V lost 4 bases and J lost 5; bases outside the gene matches: 11. The chain employs TRBV7-2 and TRBJ1-2; 12 bases match TRBD1. Sequenced input: peripheral blood or thyroid tissue (not recorded which). The TCR comes from an adult man with Graves' hyperthyroidism. The CDR3 is CASSSPRGTGGGYGYTF. CDR3 sequence (DNA): TGTGCCAGCAGCTCCCCACGCGGGACAGGGGGCGGGTATGGCTACACCTTC. Combining the CDR3 with reference TRBV7-2 and TRBJ1-2 gives the whole variable domain GAGVSQSPSNKVTEKGKDVELRCDPISGHTALYWYRQSLGQGLEFLIYFQGNSAPDKSGLPSDRFSAERTGGSVSTLTIQRTQQEDSAVYLCASSSPRGTGGGYGYTFGSGTRLTVV.